The 28 T cell receptor beta chains presented below share a single source sample, sequenced in a study of T cell repertoires in cytomegalovirus infection. One entry per CDR3 protein, called by TCRdb with MiXCR from the reads. In the table there are a few hundred thousand distinct CDR3 sequences, 9.1% of which are singletons. What was sequenced was PBMCs. All receptors come from a human donor in good health (CMV status not recorded). Some clones in this sample may be carry-over from other donors' samples.

V gene TRBV7-6 combines with J gene TRBJ1-5, with 10 bases aligning to TRBD1. CDR3 length equals 16 residues. Germline assignment: CDR1 SGHVS and CDR2 FNYEAQ. Losses at the gene ends were 5 bases for V and 9 bases for J; bases not matched to a gene: 13. In DNA form, the CDR3 reads TGTGCCAGCAGCACCGGGACAGGGGCTGACGGGGGGCCCCAGCATTTT. Translating it yields CASSTGTGADGGPQHF.

Ten or more counts support this clonotype. V usage is TRBV7-2 and J usage is TRBJ1-1, with D maybe TRBD1 (5 bases). CDR1 is SGHTA and CDR2 is FQGNSA in the germline V gene. V lost 5 bases and J 1 base, leaving 11 bases between the germline ends. This CDR3 comprises 14 residues. The CDR3 DNA sequence: TGTGCCAGCAGCAAAGGGACGAGGAACACTGAAGCTTTCTTT. Its translation is CASSKGTRNTEAFF.

This clonotype was found a few times. This CDR3 reads CASSQLIGTGELFF. In DNA form, the CDR3 reads TGCGCCAGCAGCCAATTAATCGGTACCGGGGAGCTGTTTTTT. The chain couples TRBV4-3 to TRBJ2-2; unclear D gene. This CDR3 comprises 14 residues. Germline V gene data show CDR1 as LGHNA and CDR2 as YSLEER. The germline V and J ends were trimmed by 2 bases and 5 bases, with 9 bases remaining between them.

The chain combines TRBV10-2 with TRBJ1-1; D remains ambiguous. Trimming stripped 3 bases from V and 8 bases from J, with 7 bases between. Germline lookup yields CDR1 WSHSY and CDR2 SAAADI. This CDR3 spans 11 amino acids. CDR3 sequence reads: CASSELGEAFF. The CDR3 DNA reads TGCGCCAGCAGTGAACTGGGAGAAGCTTTCTTT.

This clonotype was counted at least ten times. The chain uses TRBV7-2 and TRBJ1-1, with 8 bases that match TRBD1. Losses at the gene ends were 0 bases for V and 4 bases for J; bases not matched to a gene: 4. The germline CDR1 and CDR2 sequences are SGHTA and FQGNSA. The CDR3 is 15 amino acids. The CDR3 spells CASSLAGTGGTEAFF. DNA for the CDR3: TGTGCCAGCAGCTTAGCAGGCACAGGGGGCACTGAAGCTTTCTTT.

This clonotype has a count of ten or more. V and J are TRBV7-2 and TRBJ2-5; 9 positions agree with TRBD2. The CDR3 has 13 residues. J gave up 4 bases and V 6 bases, and 3 bases lay outside the gene matches. The germline gives CDR1 SGHTA, CDR2 FQGNSA. The CDR3 coding sequence is TGTGCCAGCAGACCGACTAGCGGAGAGACCCAGTACTTC. It codes for CASRPTSGETQYF.

This clonotype was seen repeatedly, ten times or more. The chain combines TRBV11-3 with TRBJ1-2; 8 nucleotides line up with TRBD1. Germline CDR1 and CDR2: SGHNT and YENEEA. This CDR3 contains 15 residues. Unmatched junction bases numbered 8, after V lost 8 bases and J lost 0 bases. In nucleotides, the CDR3 is TGTGCCAGCCGTTCCCGGGACAGGTCTAACTATGGCTACACCTTC. It translates to CASRSRDRSNYGYTF.

This clonotype showed up many times. This chain uses TRBV28 with TRBJ1-2; TRBD1 aligns across 7 bases. Looked up from germline, CDR1 is MDHEN and CDR2 is SYDVKM. This CDR3 contains 15 residues. V shed 3 bases and J 1 base; nucleotides not matched to a gene: 5. DNA of the CDR3: TGTGCCAGCAGTTTCCCCGGGACAGATAACTATGGCTACACCTTC. It is translated as CASSFPGTDNYGYTF.

The chain joins TRBV19 to TRBJ1-1, with 10 bases that match TRBD1. CDR3 length: 17 residues. The trim removed 6 bases at V and 1 base at J, leaving 11 bases unmatched. Germline loops: CDR1 LNHDA, CDR2 SQIVND (reference sequence). The CDR3 loop reads CASSRALDRGKNTEAFF. DNA of the CDR3: TGTGCCAGTAGCCGGGCTCTGGACAGGGGGAAGAACACTGAAGCTTTCTTT.

The J gene is TRBJ2-7, the V gene TRBV6-5; D is possibly TRBD2 (5 bases). Trimming shortened V by 7 bases and J by 9 bases, and 13 bases separated the two germline ends. CDR1 is MNHEY, CDR2 SVGAGI, per germline. The CDR3 runs 11 residues. The CDR3 protein is CASKTSTRQYF. The CDR3 nucleotides read TGTGCCAGCAAAACAAGTACTAGGCAGTACTTC.

The table lists this clonotype with many counts. The rearrangement links TRBV7-9 to TRBJ2-7; D unclear. The germline CDR1 and CDR2 sequences are SEHNR and FQNEAQ (reference sequence). Trimming pared 5 bases from V and 3 bases from J, leaving 17 bases between. The CDR3 contains 15 residues. The DNA of the CDR3 is TGTGCCAGCAGCCGTTTACCGTCAGCCGACTACGAGCAGTACTTC. Its translation: CASSRLPSADYEQYF.

This clonotype was observed at least ten times. The CDR3 loop is CASSWTQGADTQYF. The CDR3 bases are TGTGCCAGCAGTTGGACCCAGGGCGCAGATACGCAGTATTTT. The rearrangement links TRBV6-2 or TRBV6-3 to TRBJ2-3; D is possibly TRBD1 (5 bases). This CDR3 is 14 amino acids long. The germline gives CDR1 MNHEY, CDR2 SVGEGT. V lost 4 bases to trimming and J lost 4 bases, with 12 bases between them.

Many counts were recorded for this clonotype. The genes are TRBV6-2 or TRBV6-3 and TRBJ1-2; 9 bases are a match to TRBD1. With 6 bases clipped from V and 1 base from J, the junction kept 6 bases outside the gene matches. CDR1 MNHEY and CDR2 SVGEGT come from the germline V gene. The CDR3 length is 15 residues. CDR3 sequence (DNA): TGTGCCAGCAGACCCCGGACAGGGGATAACTATGGCTACACCTTC. Translating gives CASRPRTGDNYGYTF.

The J gene is TRBJ2-5, the V gene TRBV20-1; D is undetermined. The CDR3 runs to 12 residues. The germline V and J ends were trimmed by 2 bases and 5 bases, with 9 bases remaining between them. CDR1 and CDR2 (germline): DFQATT, SNEGSKA (reference sequence). Here the CDR3 DNA reads TGCAGTGCTAGAAAGAAGTTGGAGACCCAGTACTTC. Translating gives CSARKKLETQYF.

This clonotype was counted at least ten times. This sequence joins TRBV12-5 and TRBJ2-1; 11 nucleotides agree with TRBD1. The V and J ends lost 7 bases and 7 bases, in that order; junction bases with no gene match: 9. The CDR3 has 15 amino acids. Germline V gene lookup returns CDR1 LGHNT and CDR2 FRNRAP. In nucleotides, the CDR3 is TGTGCTAGTGCTCAAATTCGGGACAGGGGGAATGAGCAGTTCTTC. Translated: CASAQIRDRGNEQFF.

Ten or more counts support this clonotype. The CDR3 sequence is CASSLGTGPYNEQFF. As DNA, the CDR3 is TGTGCCAGCAGCTTAGGGACAGGGCCCTACAATGAGCAGTTCTTC. The V gene is TRBV7-2, the J gene TRBJ2-1, with TRBD1 identical over 8 bases. CDR3 length: 15 amino acids. Germline V gives CDR1 SGHTA, CDR2 FQGNSA. V shed 1 base, J shed 2 bases, and the junction held 1 base outside the gene matches.

This clonotype was picked up a small number of times. The rearrangement links TRBV3-1 to TRBJ2-6; 8 bases line up with TRBD1. Germline lookup yields CDR1 LGHDT and CDR2 YNNKEL (reference sequence). V was pared by 4 bases and J by 0 bases, with 5 bases of the junction left unmatched. This CDR3 is 17 amino acids long. CDR3 sequence (DNA): TGTGCCAGCAGCCTCGGACAGGGCCGCTCTGGGGCCAACGTCCTGACTTTC. Protein: CASSLGQGRSGANVLTF. Combining the CDR3 with reference TRBV3-1 and TRBJ2-6 gives the whole variable domain DTAVSQTPKYLVTQMGNDKSIKCEQNLGHDTMYWYKQDSKKFLKIMFSYNNKELIINETVPNRFSPKSPDKAHLNLHINSLELGDSAVYFCASSLGQGRSGANVLTFGAGSRLTVL.

This clonotype was observed at least ten times. The rearrangement uses TRBV19 and TRBJ2-1; D tentatively fits TRBD1 or TRBD2 (5 bases each). The CDR3 runs 15 residues. V was trimmed by 3 bases and J by 4 bases, leaving 13 bases between them. Germline loops: CDR1 LNHDA, CDR2 SQIVND (reference sequence). CDR3 amino acids: CASSILTGLYNEQFF. The CDR3, as DNA: TGTGCCAGTAGTATCCTGACGGGGCTTTACAATGAGCAGTTCTTC.

This clonotype was counted a few times. The J gene is TRBJ1-6, the V gene TRBV2, with TRBD1 identical over 9 bases. V was clipped by 10 bases and J by 5 bases; unmatched bases: 9. This CDR3 is built from 15 residues. Germline V gives CDR1 SNHLY, CDR2 FYNNEI. CDR3 sequence (DNA): TGTGCCATACAAAACCGGGACAGGGATAATTCACCCCTCCACTTT. This gives the protein CAIQNRDRDNSPLHF.

This clonotype has a handful of counts. This sequence joins TRBV29-1 and TRBJ2-7; D is possibly TRBD1 (7 bases). The CDR3 runs 12 residues. V shed 5 bases and J shed 4 bases, with 12 bases lying between them. Germline lookup yields CDR1 SQVTM and CDR2 ANQGSEA. The CDR3 loop reads CSVRQGLYEQYF. CDR3 in DNA: TGCAGCGTTAGACAGGGACTTTACGAGCAGTACTTC.

This clonotype was detected many times. The chain combines TRBV4-1 with TRBJ1-1; D remains ambiguous. Trimming left V 0 bases short and J 6 bases short, with 14 bases between. Germline loops: CDR1 MGHRA, CDR2 YSYEKL. There are 15 residues in the CDR3. CDR3 in amino acids: CASSQDERPVAEAFF. In DNA form, the CDR3 reads TGCGCCAGCAGCCAAGATGAACGCCCGGTGGCTGAAGCTTTCTTT.

The chain couples TRBV29-1 to TRBJ2-3, with TRBD2 matching 8 bases. CDR3 length: 14 amino acids. The V gene's germline CDR1 is SQVTM and CDR2 ANQGSEA. Trimming removed 4 bases from V and 2 bases from J; junction bases left unmatched: 5. Written as DNA, the CDR3 is TGCAGCGTTGTATCGGGGGGGCTCACAGATACGCAGTATTTT. Amino acids: CSVVSGGLTDTQYF.

In its sample, this clonotype was seen a few times. This chain uses TRBV6-2 or TRBV6-3 with TRBJ2-2; 7 bases line up with TRBD2. Germline CDR1 is MNHEY and CDR2 is SVGEGT. The trim removed 2 bases at V and 0 bases at J, leaving 3 bases unmatched. CDR3 length: 16 amino acids. CDR3 residues: CASSYGAGANTGELFF. The CDR3 coding sequence is TGTGCCAGCAGTTACGGGGCGGGGGCGAACACCGGGGAGCTGTTTTTT.

This clonotype was counted many times. This rearrangement joins TRBV14 to TRBJ2-7; D is tentatively TRBD1 or TRBD2 (5 bases each). The CDR3 has 11 residues. Looked up from germline, CDR1 is SGHDN and CDR2 is FVKESK. Trimming shortened V by 6 bases and J by 8 bases, and 11 bases separated the two germline ends. DNA of the CDR3: TGTGCCAGCAGGTCCGGGACCCAGCAGTACTTC. Translated: CASRSGTQQYF. The full variable domain, its missing parts supplied by reference TRBV14 and TRBJ2-7, is EAGVTQFPSHSVIEKGQTVTLRCDPISGHDNLYWYRRVMGKEIKFLLHFVKESKQDESGMPNNRFLAERTGGTYSTLKVQPAELEDSGVYFCASRSGTQQYFGPGTRLTVT.

This clonotype was seen many times. The J gene is TRBJ2-7, the V gene TRBV5-1; possible D gene TRBD2, 5 bases. The CDR3 is made up of 15 amino acids. Per germline, CDR1 SGHRS and CDR2 YFSETQ. The V end lost 2 bases, the J end lost 0 bases, and 12 bases lay between the germline ends. In DNA form, the CDR3 reads TGCGCCAGCAGCTTTGGCCCCGGGAACTCCTACGAGCAGTACTTC. This translates into CASSFGPGNSYEQYF.

The chain combines TRBV7-2 with TRBJ2-2, with 7 bases fitting TRBD1. Trimming at V came to 4 bases and at J to 6 bases, leaving 5 bases not matched to a gene. Germline V lookup: CDR1 SGHTA, CDR2 FQGNSA. The CDR3 spans 14 residues. CDR3 loop: CASSSTGVAGELFF. CDR3 bases: TGTGCCAGCAGCTCAACAGGGGTTGCCGGGGAGCTGTTTTTT. Using reference TRBV7-2 and TRBJ2-2 for the parts outside the CDR3, the full variable domain is GAGVSQSPSNKVTEKGKDVELRCDPISGHTALYWYRQSLGQGLEFLIYFQGNSAPDKSGLPSDRFSAERTGGSVSTLTIQRTQQEDSAVYLCASSSTGVAGELFFGEGSRLTVL.

This clonotype has at least ten counts. The gene calls are TRBV7-2 and TRBJ2-7; D is ambiguous. CDR1 and CDR2 (germline): SGHTA, FQGNSA. V lost 11 bases and J lost 2, with 10 bases in between. The CDR3 length is 11 residues. This chain's CDR3 is CARNRPYEQYF. The CDR3 DNA is TGTGCCCGGAATCGTCCCTACGAGCAGTACTTC.

There are many counts of this clonotype. The genes are TRBV7-3 and TRBJ1-2; D gene ambiguous. The CDR3 loop spans 16 amino acids. With 5 bases removed from V and 0 bases from J, the gap between germline ends came to 16 bases. Per germline, CDR1 SGHTA and CDR2 FQGTGA. The chain's CDR3 is CASSHPFGPTNYGYTF. DNA for the CDR3: TGTGCCAGCAGCCACCCGTTTGGACCAACTAACTATGGCTACACCTTC.